What follows are 11 T cell receptor beta chains derived from one specimen sequenced in a study of blood T cell repertoires in COVID-19. Assay used: immunoSEQ multiplex PCR; TCRdb lists only in-frame clones, some missing. The data contain around 300,000 clones, about nine tenths of them singletons. The sample was peripheral blood. The receptors were gathered from a woman in her 40s who had recovered from COVID-19.

The CDR3 loop reads CASSQGQFTGELFF. CDR3 DNA sequence: TGCGCCAGCAGCCAAGGTCAGTTCACCGGGGAGCTGTTTTTT. J is TRBJ2-2 and V is TRBV4-1; D uncertain. The V and J ends lost 1 base and 4 bases respectively, with 7 bases between them. The CDR3 spans 14 residues. Germline CDR1 is MGHRA and CDR2 is YSYEKL.

This chain joins TRBV24-1 and TRBJ2-1; 12 nucleotides match TRBD2. V was clipped by 4 bases and J by 7 bases; unmatched bases: 1. Germline values: CDR1 KGHDR, CDR2 SFDVKD. CDR3 length: 14 amino acids. The CDR3 nucleotides read TGTGCCACCAGTGAGACTAGCGGGAGAAATGAGCAGTTCTTC. The encoded protein is CATSETSGRNEQFF.

This chain connects TRBV19 to TRBJ1-4, with D tentatively TRBD1 (5 bases). Trimming removed 4 bases at V and 12 bases at J, with 18 bases between. The CDR3 consists of 14 residues. Germline V CDR1 and CDR2: LNHDA, SQIVND (reference sequence). The CDR3 DNA is TGTGCCAGTAGTAGGGCACAGGAAATGAACCAACTGTTTTTT. Residues: CASSRAQEMNQLFF.

This clone has a handful of counts. The chain couples TRBV9 to TRBJ1-1; weak D call: TRBD1 (6 bases). Germline loops: CDR1 SGDLS, CDR2 YYNGEE. V was shortened by 3 bases and J by 11 bases, with 14 bases between the two germline ends. The CDR3 is 12 amino acids. The CDR3, as DNA: TGTGCCAGCAGCGCGTTACAGGGTATGGCTTTCTTT. This sequence encodes CASSALQGMAFF.

This chain uses TRBV29-1 with TRBJ2-1; 7 bases agree with TRBD1. Germline CDR1 is SQVTM and CDR2 is ANQGSEA. J lost 4 bases, V lost 6 bases, and 9 bases had no gene match. The CDR3 is 14 amino acids. The DNA for the CDR3 is TGCAGCGTGGATTTAGGGGGCAGTTACAATGAGCAGTTCTTC. Encoded protein: CSVDLGGSYNEQFF.

The V call is TRBV2, the J call TRBJ1-4; D is unresolved. Looked up from germline, CDR1 is SNHLY and CDR2 is FYNNEI. Trimming took 6 bases from V and 5 from J, leaving 16 bases between them. The CDR3 has 15 residues. Here the CDR3 reads CASRAMAETNEKLFF. In DNA, the CDR3 is TGTGCCAGCAGGGCGATGGCGGAAACGAATGAAAAACTGTTTTTT.

The chain is built from TRBV7-9 and TRBJ1-4; D remains unclear. The CDR3 is 13 residues long. The germline V gene encodes CDR1 SEHNR and CDR2 FQNEAQ (reference sequence). Trimming shortened V by 1 base and J by 3 bases, and 3 bases separated the two germline ends. CDR3 DNA sequence: TGTGCCAGCAGCTTAGGGCCTAATGAAAAACTGTTTTTT. Translated, it gives CASSLGPNEKLFF.

V is TRBV29-1 and J is TRBJ2-7, with 7 positions matching TRBD2. This CDR3 region has 14 residues. Germline V gives CDR1 SQVTM, CDR2 ANQGSEA. With V trimmed by 3 bases and J by 1 base, 6 bases remained unmatched. This CDR3 is CSVEGTSASYEQYF. DNA of the CDR3: TGCAGCGTTGAGGGAACTAGCGCTTCCTACGAGCAGTACTTC.

DNA of the CDR3: TGTGCCAGCAGCCTAAACAATGAGCAGTTCTTC. Amino acids: CASSLNNEQFF. The genes are TRBV11-3 and TRBJ2-1; D gene ambiguous. In germline, CDR1 is SGHNT, CDR2 YENEEA. The V gene lost 5 bases and the J gene lost 5 bases, with 4 bases spanning the gap. CDR3 length: 11 residues.

This chain uses TRBV4-1 with TRBJ2-1, with TRBD2 matching 7 bases. The V segment lost 5 bases and the J segment 4 bases; nucleotides outside the gene matches: 17. The CDR3 contains 18 residues. The V gene's germline CDR1 is MGHRA and CDR2 YSYEKL. This CDR3 is CASSKSPRRDYNYNEQFF. The DNA of the CDR3 is TGCGCCAGCAGCAAAAGCCCCCGCCGGGACTATAATTACAATGAGCAGTTCTTC.

This sequence joins TRBV6-5 and TRBJ1-2, with 10 bases aligning to TRBD1. CDR3 length: 14 residues. Germline assignment: CDR1 MNHEY and CDR2 SVGAGI. The junction had 12 bases not matched to a gene; V was cut back by 11 bases and J by 6 bases. The CDR3 loop is CAGGTGQGFDGYTF. The CDR3 region has the DNA TGTGCCGGCGGGACGGGACAGGGGTTTGATGGCTACACCTTC.